This T cell receptor (beta chain) is from a study of shared clonotypes between healthy human individuals. V was shortened by 4 bases and J by 4 bases, with 17 bases between the two germline ends. CDR1 and CDR2 (germline): MNHEY, SMNVEV (reference sequence). CDR3 length: 16 residues. Assay used: immunoSEQ multiplex PCR; TCRdb lists only in-frame clones, some missing. Among 550,000 to 750,000 clones listed, about 90% were seen once. CD8 cells classed as naive were CD45RO-negative and positively selected for CCR7, excluding terminally differentiated effector memory CD45RA+ cells. The chain has TRBV27 and TRBJ2-1; D is undetermined. The sequence was obtained from a man aged 30 to 39 in good health. Source material: naive CD8+ T cells sorted from blood. The CDR3 loop is CASSSPVAQTYNEQFF. In DNA form, the CDR3 reads TGTGCCAGCAGTTCCCCCGTAGCACAAACTTACAATGAGCAGTTCTTC.